Below, one TCR beta chain is given with its context. The data are from a study of blood T cell repertoires in COVID-19. Looking at the study overall: The origin of the acute and convalescent COVID-19 samples was the United States, Italy and Spain. The cDNA or gDNA used as material had been derived from T cells, B-cell-depleted T cells, or PBMCs.

The authors' processing: Amplification with reference gene primers provided the estimates of nucleated cell counts. This table comes from immunoSEQ multiplex PCR, and its TCRdb copy is limited to in-frame clones, with some not included. The D gene and trimming were derived from the DNA, and the V and J assignments and clone size from that table. This table has around 300,000 clones, roughly 86% appearing once. This TCR was sampled from a young woman who had recovered from COVID-19. The sequencing sample was made of peripheral blood.

CDR3: CASKVTGGNTGELFF. The DNA of the CDR3 is TGTGCCAGTAAAGTTACAGGGGGTAACACCGGGGAGCTGTTTTTT. The chain links TRBV19 to TRBJ2-2; 8 bases match TRBD1. V trimming: 7 bases; J trimming: 2 bases; junction bases outside the gene matches: 6. The CDR3 runs 15 residues. Germline values: CDR1 LNHDA, CDR2 SQIVND (reference sequence).